The 2 T cell receptor beta chains reported below all come from one sample, sequenced in a study of T cells in Graves' hyperthyroidism and ophthalmopathy. Amplified TCR beta CDR3 regions derived from RNA transcripts. Primed by the HTBI set, a first-round RT-PCR was run on the TCR CDR3. Each CDR3 protein gets one entry after TCRdb re-called the multiplex PCR reads with MiXCR. Of 450,000 to 650,000 distinct CDR3 sequences in the sample, under 25% were seen once. Sequencing was done on a sample of blood. The receptors stem from a man aged 18 to 29 with Graves' hyperthyroidism.

There are a few counts of this clonotype. The J gene is TRBJ2-7, the V gene TRBV11-2, with D unclear. This CDR3 contains 12 residues. CDR1 and CDR2 from the germline V gene are SGHAT and FQNNGV. The ends were cut back, 1 base at V and 5 bases at J, with 6 bases in the middle. Here the CDR3 DNA reads TGTGCCAGCAGCTTAGTGTATAACGAGCAGTACTTC. Amino acids: CASSLVYNEQYF.

This clonotype was detected ten times or more. Here the CDR3 reads CASSDPALYQETQYF. The DNA of the CDR3 is TGTGCCAGCAGTGACCCCGCACTGTACCAAGAGACCCAGTACTTC. This chain connects TRBV6-1 to TRBJ2-5; D remains unclear. The V end was cut by 3 bases, the J end by 0 bases, with 11 bases between. CDR1 is MNHNS and CDR2 is SASEGT in the germline V gene. The CDR3 loop spans 15 amino acids.